This is a list of T cell receptor beta chains from one sample in a study of T cell repertoires in cytomegalovirus infection. Their antigens remain unidentified. TCRdb reprocessed the reads via MiXCR and lists one record per CDR3 protein. The sample records 570,000 or so distinct CDR3 sequences, 40% being singletons. The sample here was cultured PBMCs, taken from culture after CMV antigen stimulation. The receptor source for this set is a human donor in good health (CMV status not recorded). Some clones in this sample may be carry-over from other donors' samples. The CDR3 runs from the conserved cysteine through the conserved F or W. Clone size is shown for a subset of rows, as once, few, many or a class of expanded clone.

V gene	clone size	J gene	CDR3 protein
TRBV20-1	.	TRBJ1-1	CSARDWTGVLNTEAFF
TRBV7-9	.	TRBJ1-1	CASSPDRMVNTEAFF
TRBV7-2	few	TRBJ2-5	CASSLVGWEETQYF
TRBV10-3	.	TRBJ2-3	CATSGGDTDTQYF
TRBV19	.	TRBJ1-1	CASAMNTEAFF
TRBV20-1	.	TRBJ2-3	CSARDRSGRASDTQYF
TRBV6-2/TRBV6-3	.	TRBJ1-1	CASSYPGAGRGTEAFF
TRBV5-4	.	TRBJ2-1	CASSSGPTPLNEQFF
TRBV19	.	TRBJ2-1	CASRRTSVSYNEQFF
TRBV2	.	TRBJ2-3	CASSPLVAGDTQYF
TRBV28	.	TRBJ1-1	CASSLGIRGEAFF
TRBV11-2	.	TRBJ2-5	CASSLWGLQETQYF
TRBV7-6	once	TRBJ1-4	CASSLGTVNNEKLFF
TRBV7-8	few	TRBJ2-5	CASSLEHRREQYF
TRBV27	.	TRBJ2-7	CASSLGGEREQYF
TRBV28	.	TRBJ1-6	CASGDRFYSPLHF
TRBV19	.	TRBJ2-1	CASSTPEYNEQFF
TRBV6-2/TRBV6-3	.	TRBJ1-1	CASSDGPAGPPFNTEAFF
TRBV28	few	TRBJ2-1	CASNMGHNEQFF
TRBV11-2	.	TRBJ2-7	CASSLGSYERYF
TRBV18	.	TRBJ2-7	CASSPGQGAPREQYF
TRBV20-1	.	TRBJ2-5	CSAIIRGEETQYF
TRBV7-2	many	TRBJ2-1	CASSYDSQRYNEQFF
TRBV18	.	TRBJ1-1	CASSRDVNTEAFF
TRBV11-2	few	TRBJ2-6	CASSQSGGANVLTF
TRBV4-1	.	TRBJ2-1	CASSLGGRRGEQFF